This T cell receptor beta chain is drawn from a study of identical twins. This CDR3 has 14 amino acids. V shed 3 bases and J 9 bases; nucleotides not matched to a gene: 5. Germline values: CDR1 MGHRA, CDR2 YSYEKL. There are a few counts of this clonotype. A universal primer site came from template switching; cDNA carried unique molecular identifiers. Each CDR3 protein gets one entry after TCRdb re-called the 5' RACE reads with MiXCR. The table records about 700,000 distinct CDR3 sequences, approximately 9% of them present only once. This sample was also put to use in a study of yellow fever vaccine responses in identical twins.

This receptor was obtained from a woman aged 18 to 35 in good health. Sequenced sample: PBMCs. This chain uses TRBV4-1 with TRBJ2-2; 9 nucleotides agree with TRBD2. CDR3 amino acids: CASSQRTSVRELFF. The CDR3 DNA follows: TGCGCCAGCAGCCAGCGGACTAGCGTAAGGGAGCTGTTTTTT.